This T cell receptor beta chain appears in the sequencing data of a study of T cell responses to AZD1222 COVID-19 vaccine. The study, taken as a whole, reports: Across spike, vaccine-associated CD4 TCRs were found, dominant at 160-218 and 743-854.

The method was immunoSEQ multiplex PCR; TCRdb's version includes in-frame clones alone and lacks a portion of them. The sample lists 120,000 to 150,000 clones, under 95% occurring once. A note on this clone: What it binds is not known.

The germline V gene encodes CDR1 SGHDT and CDR2 YYEEEE. The CDR3 contains 15 residues. V lost 0 bases and J lost 4, with 13 bases in between. This receptor was identified in an adult in good health. The chain carries TRBV5-6 and TRBJ1-1; D remains ambiguous. This sample comprised peripheral blood, obtained on day 0 of AZD1222 vaccination. DNA for the CDR3: TGTGCCAGCAGCTTGGTTAAGACGGGCGGCACTGAAGCTTTCTTT. Encoded protein: CASSLVKTGGTEAFF. Supplemented by reference TRBV5-6 and TRBJ1-1, the full variable domain reads DAGVTQSPTHLIKTRGQQVTLRCSPKSGHDTVSWYQQALGQGPQFIFQYYEEEERQRGNFPDRFSGHQFPNYSSELNVNALLLGDSALYLCASSLVKTGGTEAFFGQGTRLTVV.